The present T cell receptor beta chain was sequenced within a study of shared clonotypes between healthy human individuals. CDR1 is SNHLY, CDR2 FYNNEI, per germline. The length of the CDR3 is 13 residues. V lost 10 bases to trimming and J lost 2 bases; unmatched junction nucleotides: 5. TCRdb's table, derived via immunoSEQ multiplex PCR, lists solely in-frame clones and lacks some. Here the sample spans 400,000 to 600,000 clones, 75% to 80% being singletons. The sequencing sample was made of PBMCs. The chain uses TRBV2 and TRBJ2-7, with 10 bases aligning to TRBD1. This TCR was sampled from a woman aged 40 to 49 in good health. Some clones in this sample may be carry-over from other donors' samples. For the CDR3, the DNA is TGTGCCACCGAGGACAGGGGGGCCTACGAGCAGTACTTC. Protein sequence: CATEDRGAYEQYF.